This T cell receptor (beta chain) was recovered during a study of cytomegalovirus exposure and HLA in healthy donors. About the research overall: A subsequent analysis reported that the roughly 120 validation repertoires were produced on the same platform that had also been used for the 666 first-cohort repertoires.

V dropped 2 bases and J dropped 8 bases, with 11 bases sitting between them. The length of the CDR3 is 13 residues. CDR1 is SGHKS, CDR2 YYEKEE, per germline (reference sequence). Some clones are missing from TCRdb's copy, which holds only in-frame ones; the method was immunoSEQ multiplex PCR. The table shows 120,000 or so clones, with 70% to 90% occurring only once. The source material was PBMCs. The receptor's source is a woman between 18 and 30 years old in good health and CMV-seronegative. The rearrangement links TRBV5-5 to TRBJ2-1; D gene unclear. The CDR3 DNA follows: TGTGCCAGCAGCTTAATGGCCAGCGATGAGCAGTTCTTC. Translating it yields CASSLMASDEQFF. The full variable domain, rest sourced from reference TRBV5-5 and TRBJ2-1, is DAGVTQSPTHLIKTRGQQVTLRCSPISGHKSVSWYQQVLGQGPQFIFQYYEKEERGRGNFPDRFSARQFPNYSSELNVNALLLGDSALYLCASSLMASDEQFFGPGTRLTVL.